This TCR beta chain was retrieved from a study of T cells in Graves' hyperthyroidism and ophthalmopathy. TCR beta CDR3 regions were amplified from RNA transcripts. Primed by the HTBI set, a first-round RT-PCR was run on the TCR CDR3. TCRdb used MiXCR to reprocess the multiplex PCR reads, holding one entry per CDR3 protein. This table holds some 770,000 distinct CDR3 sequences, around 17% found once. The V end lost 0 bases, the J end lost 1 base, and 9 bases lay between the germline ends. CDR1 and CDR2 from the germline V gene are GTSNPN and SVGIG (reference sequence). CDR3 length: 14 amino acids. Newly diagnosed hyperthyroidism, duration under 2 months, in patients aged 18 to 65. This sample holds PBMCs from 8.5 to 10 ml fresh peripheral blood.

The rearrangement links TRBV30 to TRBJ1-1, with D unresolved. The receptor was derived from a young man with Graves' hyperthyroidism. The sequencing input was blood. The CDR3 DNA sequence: TGTGCCTGGAGTGTAGGGAGGAGGAACACTGAAGCTTTCTTT. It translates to CAWSVGRRNTEAFF.